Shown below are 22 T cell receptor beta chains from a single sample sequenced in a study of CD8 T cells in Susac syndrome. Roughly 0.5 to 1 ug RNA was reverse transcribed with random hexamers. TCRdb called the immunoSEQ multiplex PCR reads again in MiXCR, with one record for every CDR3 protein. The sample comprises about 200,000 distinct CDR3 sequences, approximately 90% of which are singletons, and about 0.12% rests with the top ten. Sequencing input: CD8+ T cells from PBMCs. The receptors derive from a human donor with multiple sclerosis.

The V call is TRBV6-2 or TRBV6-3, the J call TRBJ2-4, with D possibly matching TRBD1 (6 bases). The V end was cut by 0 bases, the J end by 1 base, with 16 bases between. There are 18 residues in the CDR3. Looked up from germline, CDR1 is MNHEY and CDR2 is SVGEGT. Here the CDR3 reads CASSYSSSTGWAKNIQYF. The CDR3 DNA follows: TGTGCCAGCAGTTACTCGAGCTCTACAGGGTGGGCCAAAAACATTCAGTACTTC.

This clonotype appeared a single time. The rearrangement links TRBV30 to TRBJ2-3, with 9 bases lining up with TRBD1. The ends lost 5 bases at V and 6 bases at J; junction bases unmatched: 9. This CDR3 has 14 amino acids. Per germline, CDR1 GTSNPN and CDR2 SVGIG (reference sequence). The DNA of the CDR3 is TGTGCCTGGGCTGCCGGGACAGGGTTCGATACGCAGTATTTT. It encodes CAWAAGTGFDTQYF.

For the CDR3, the DNA is TGTGCCAGCAGTCACCCCAAACTCGACAGTGCAACTAATGAAAAACTGTTTTTT. It codes for CASSHPKLDSATNEKLFF. The V call is TRBV12-3 or TRBV12-4, the J call TRBJ1-4; tentative D call: TRBD1 (5 bases). V dropped 5 bases and J dropped 0 bases, with 19 bases sitting between them. The CDR3 loop spans 18 amino acids.

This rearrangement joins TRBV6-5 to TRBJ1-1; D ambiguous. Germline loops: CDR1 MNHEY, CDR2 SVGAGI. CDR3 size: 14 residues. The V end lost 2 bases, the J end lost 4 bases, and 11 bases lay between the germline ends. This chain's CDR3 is CASSYTLETTEAFF. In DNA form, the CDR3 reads TGTGCCAGCAGTTACACCCTGGAGACCACTGAAGCTTTCTTT.

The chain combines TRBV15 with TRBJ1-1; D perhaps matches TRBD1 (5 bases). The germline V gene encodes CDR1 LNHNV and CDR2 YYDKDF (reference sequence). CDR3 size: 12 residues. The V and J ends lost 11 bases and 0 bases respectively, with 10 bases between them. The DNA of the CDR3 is TGTGCCGTGGGACGACTGAACACTGAAGCTTTCTTT. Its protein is CAVGRLNTEAFF.

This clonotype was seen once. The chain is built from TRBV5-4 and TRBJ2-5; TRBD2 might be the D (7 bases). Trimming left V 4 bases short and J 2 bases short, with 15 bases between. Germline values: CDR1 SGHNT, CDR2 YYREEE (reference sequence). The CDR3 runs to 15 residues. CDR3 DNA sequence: TGTGCCAGCAGCCTGTTTGGGGGGGCACAAGAGACCCAGTACTTC. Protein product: CASSLFGGAQETQYF.

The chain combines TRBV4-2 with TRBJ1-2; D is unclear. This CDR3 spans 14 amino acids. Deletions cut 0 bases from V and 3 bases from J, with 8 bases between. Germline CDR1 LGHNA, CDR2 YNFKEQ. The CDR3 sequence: CASSQEIVHYGYTF. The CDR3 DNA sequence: TGTGCCAGCAGCCAAGAAATAGTCCACTATGGCTACACCTTC.

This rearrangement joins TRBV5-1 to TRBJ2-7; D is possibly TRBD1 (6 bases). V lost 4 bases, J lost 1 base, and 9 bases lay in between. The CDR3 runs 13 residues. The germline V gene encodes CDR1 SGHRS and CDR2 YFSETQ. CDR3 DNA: TGCGCCAGCAGCGGGGGCCTATCCTACGAGCAGTACTTC. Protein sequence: CASSGGLSYEQYF.

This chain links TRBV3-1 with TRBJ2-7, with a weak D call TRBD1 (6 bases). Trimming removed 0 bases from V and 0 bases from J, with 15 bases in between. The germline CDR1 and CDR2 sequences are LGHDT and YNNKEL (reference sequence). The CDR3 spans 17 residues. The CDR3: CASSQDIPGHLSYEQYF. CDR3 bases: TGTGCCAGCAGCCAAGACATCCCGGGACATCTCTCCTACGAGCAGTACTTC.

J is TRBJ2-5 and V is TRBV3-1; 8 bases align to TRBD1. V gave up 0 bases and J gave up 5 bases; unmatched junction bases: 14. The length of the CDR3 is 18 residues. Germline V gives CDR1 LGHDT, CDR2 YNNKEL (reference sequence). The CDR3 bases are TGTGCCAGCAGCCAAGACCCCATTTTCGGGACAGGTAGTGAGACCCAGTACTTC. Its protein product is CASSQDPIFGTGSETQYF.

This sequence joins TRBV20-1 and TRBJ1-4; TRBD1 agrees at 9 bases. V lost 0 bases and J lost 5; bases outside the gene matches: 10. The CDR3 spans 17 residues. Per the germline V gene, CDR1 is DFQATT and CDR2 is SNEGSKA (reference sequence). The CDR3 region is CSARETGQGSVNEKLFF. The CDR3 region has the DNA TGCAGTGCTAGAGAAACGGGACAGGGTTCCGTAAATGAAAAACTGTTTTTT.

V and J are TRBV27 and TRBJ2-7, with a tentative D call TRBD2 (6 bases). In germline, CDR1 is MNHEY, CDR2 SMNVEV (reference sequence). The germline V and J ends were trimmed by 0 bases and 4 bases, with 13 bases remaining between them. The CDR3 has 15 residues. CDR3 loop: CASSLSTGEGYEQYF. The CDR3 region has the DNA TGTGCCAGCAGTTTATCGACGGGAGAGGGGTACGAGCAGTACTTC.

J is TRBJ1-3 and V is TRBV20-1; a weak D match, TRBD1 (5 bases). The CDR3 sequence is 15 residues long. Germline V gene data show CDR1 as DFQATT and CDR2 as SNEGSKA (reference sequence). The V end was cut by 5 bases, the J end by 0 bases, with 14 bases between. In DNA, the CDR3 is TGCAGTGCTTGGGGCACAGCGAGCTCTGGAAACACCATATATTTT. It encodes CSAWGTASSGNTIYF.

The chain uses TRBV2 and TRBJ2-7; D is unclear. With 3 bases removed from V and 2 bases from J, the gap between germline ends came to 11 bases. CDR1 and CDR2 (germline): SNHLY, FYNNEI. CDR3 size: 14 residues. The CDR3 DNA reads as TGTGCCAGCAGTGATTGGACCGCCGCCTACGAGCAGTACTTC. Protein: CASSDWTAAYEQYF.

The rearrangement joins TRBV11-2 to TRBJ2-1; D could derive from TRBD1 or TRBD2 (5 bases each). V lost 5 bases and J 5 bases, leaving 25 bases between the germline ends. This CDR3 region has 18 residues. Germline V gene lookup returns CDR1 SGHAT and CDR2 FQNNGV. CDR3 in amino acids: CASSLNTYGTYTHNEQFF. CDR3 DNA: TGTGCCAGCAGCCTCAACACCTATGGGACCTATACTCACAATGAGCAGTTCTTC.

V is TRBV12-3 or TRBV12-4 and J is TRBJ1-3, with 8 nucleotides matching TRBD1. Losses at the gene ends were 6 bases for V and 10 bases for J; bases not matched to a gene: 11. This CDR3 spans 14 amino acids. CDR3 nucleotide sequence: TGTGCCAGCAGCCTGGACAGGGAAAGCGCGACCATATATTTT. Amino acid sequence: CASSLDRESATIYF.

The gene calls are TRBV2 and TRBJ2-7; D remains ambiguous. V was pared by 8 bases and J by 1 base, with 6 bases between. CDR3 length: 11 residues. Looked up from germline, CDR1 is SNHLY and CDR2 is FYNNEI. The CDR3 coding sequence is TGTGCCAGCGGAAATTCCTACGAGCAGTACTTC. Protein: CASGNSYEQYF.

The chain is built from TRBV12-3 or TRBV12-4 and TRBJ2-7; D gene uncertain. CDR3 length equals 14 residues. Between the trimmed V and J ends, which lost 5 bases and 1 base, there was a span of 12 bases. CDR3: CASSQTTRSYEQYF. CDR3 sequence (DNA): TGTGCCAGCAGTCAGACGACCAGATCCTACGAGCAGTACTTC.

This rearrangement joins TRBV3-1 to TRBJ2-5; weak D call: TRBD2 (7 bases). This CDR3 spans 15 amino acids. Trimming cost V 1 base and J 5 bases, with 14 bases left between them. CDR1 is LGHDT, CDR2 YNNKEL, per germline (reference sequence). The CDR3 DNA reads TGTGCCAGCAGCCAAGGGGGCCGGGGGGCCGAGACCCAGTACTTC. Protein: CASSQGGRGAETQYF.

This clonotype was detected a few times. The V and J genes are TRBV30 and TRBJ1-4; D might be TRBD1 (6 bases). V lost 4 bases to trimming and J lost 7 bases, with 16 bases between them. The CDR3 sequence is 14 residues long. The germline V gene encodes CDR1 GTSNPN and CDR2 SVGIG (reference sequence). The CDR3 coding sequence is TGTGCCTGGAATACAGGGCTAGAGAGTGAAAAACTGTTTTTT. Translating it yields CAWNTGLESEKLFF. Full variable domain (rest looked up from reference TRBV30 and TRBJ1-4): SQTIHQWPATLVQPVGSPLSLECTVEGTSNPNLYWYRQAAGRGLQLLFYSVGIGQISSEVPQNLSASRPQDRQFILSSKKLLLSDSGFYLCAWNTGLESEKLFFGSGTQLSVL.

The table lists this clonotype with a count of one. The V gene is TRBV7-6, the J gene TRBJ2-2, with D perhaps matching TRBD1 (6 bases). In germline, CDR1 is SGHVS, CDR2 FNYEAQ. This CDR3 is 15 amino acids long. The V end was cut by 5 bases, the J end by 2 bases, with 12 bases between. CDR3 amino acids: CASSRRDINTGELFF. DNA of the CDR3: TGTGCCAGCAGCCGAAGGGACATCAACACCGGGGAGCTGTTTTTT.

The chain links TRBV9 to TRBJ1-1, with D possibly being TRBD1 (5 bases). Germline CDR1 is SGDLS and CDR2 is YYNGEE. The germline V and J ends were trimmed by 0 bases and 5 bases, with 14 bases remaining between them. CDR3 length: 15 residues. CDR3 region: CASSVGGGSGTEAFF. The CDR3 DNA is TGTGCCAGCAGCGTAGGGGGGGGAAGTGGAACTGAAGCTTTCTTT.